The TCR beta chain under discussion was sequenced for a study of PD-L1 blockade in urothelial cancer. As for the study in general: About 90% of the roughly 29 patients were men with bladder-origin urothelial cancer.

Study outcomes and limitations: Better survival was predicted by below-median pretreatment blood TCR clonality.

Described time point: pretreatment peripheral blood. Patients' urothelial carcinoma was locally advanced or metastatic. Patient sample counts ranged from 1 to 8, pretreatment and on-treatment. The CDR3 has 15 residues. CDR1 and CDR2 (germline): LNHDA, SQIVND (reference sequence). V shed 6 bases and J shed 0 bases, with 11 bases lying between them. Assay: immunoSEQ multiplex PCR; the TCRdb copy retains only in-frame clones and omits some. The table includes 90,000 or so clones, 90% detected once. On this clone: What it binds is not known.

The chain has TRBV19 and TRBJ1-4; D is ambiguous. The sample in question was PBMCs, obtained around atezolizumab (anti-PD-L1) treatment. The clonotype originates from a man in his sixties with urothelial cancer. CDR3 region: CASRGAAATNEKLFF. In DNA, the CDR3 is TGTGCCAGTAGGGGAGCAGCGGCAACTAATGAAAAACTGTTTTTT. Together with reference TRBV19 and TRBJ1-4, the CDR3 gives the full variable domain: DGGITQSPKYLFRKEGQNVTLSCEQNLNHDAMYWYRQDPGQGLRLIYYSQIVNDFQKGDIAEGYSVSREKKESFPLTVTSAQKNPTAFYLCASRGAAATNEKLFFGSGTQLSVL.